This is a list of T cell receptor beta chains from one sample in a study of cytomegalovirus exposure and HLA in healthy donors. Libraries were prepared by immunoSEQ multiplex PCR; TCRdb keeps only in-frame clonotypes and omits some of them. The profile shows 75,000 to 85,000 clones, about three quarters of them singletons. Sequencing input: PBMCs. Receptor source: a male donor in good health and CMV-seronegative. Both conserved end residues are part of each CDR3. The order of the fields is V gene, J gene, D gene, clone size, CDR3 DNA, CDR3 protein. The D gene is left open where the match is weak. Expanded clones get a size class; other rows say once, few or many, or leave the size out.

TRBV5-8	TRBJ2-5	NA	NA	TGTGCCAGCAGCCCATCGAGCGGGGCAGGGGAAGAGACCCAGTACTTC	CASSPSSGAGEETQYF
TRBV29-1	TRBJ1-2	TRBD1	NA	TGCAGCGTCGCCGGGACAGCTAACTATGGCTACACCTTC	CSVAGTANYGYTF
TRBV6-5	TRBJ2-1	TRBD2	NA	TGTGCCAGCAGTTACGGACTAGCGGGGGGTTACAATGAGCAGTTCTTC	CASSYGLAGGYNEQFF
TRBV4-2	TRBJ2-1	TRBD1	NA	TGTGCCAGCAGCCAAGGGACAGGGGGCCGGAATGAGCAGTTCTTC	CASSQGTGGRNEQFF
TRBV12-5	TRBJ2-2	NA	NA	TGTGCTAGTGGTTTGGGCTCAGACACCGGGGAGCTGTTTTTT	CASGLGSDTGELFF
TRBV10-1	TRBJ2-3	NA	NA	TGCGCCAGCAGTGAGTCCGGGTTCCAGTATTTT	CASSESGFQYF
TRBV15	TRBJ1-1	NA	NA	TGTGCCACCAGCAGACCGACGACAGCTACTTGTGAAGCTTTCTTT	CATSRPTTATCEAFF
TRBV18	TRBJ2-1	NA	NA	TGTGCCAGCTCACTAGAGGGCGAGCAGTTCTTC	CASSLEGEQFF
TRBV14	TRBJ1-6	NA	NA	TGTGCCAGCAGCCATCCCTATGGGGGCGGTTCACCCCTCCACTTT	CASSHPYGGGSPLHF
TRBV15	TRBJ2-7	NA	few	TGTGCCACCAGCACCGACAGTTCCTACGAGCAGTACTTC	CATSTDSSYEQYF
TRBV7-9	TRBJ2-5	TRBD2	NA	TGTGCCAGCAGCTTAACGTTTGCGGGAGGGGAGTACTTC	CASSLTFAGGEYF
TRBV13	TRBJ2-5	NA	NA	TGTGCCAGCAGCTTAGGCCTGGCGGCCGTCACCCAAGAGACCCAGTACTTC	CASSLGLAAVTQETQYF
TRBV5-1	TRBJ1-3	NA	NA	TGCGCCAGCAGCTTGGAGCCCCCTGGGGGGACCTCTGGAAACACCATATATTTT	CASSLEPPGGTSGNTIYF
TRBV18	TRBJ1-2	NA	NA	TGTGCCAGCTCCTACGAGACTAACTATGGCTACACCTTC	CASSYETNYGYTF
TRBV19	TRBJ1-4	NA	NA	TGTGCCAGTGAAGGCAGCGGGAAACTGTTTTTT	CASEGSGKLFF
TRBV2	TRBJ2-5	NA	NA	TGTGCCAGCAGTGAGGGGCACGACGGGGAGACCCAGTACTTC	CASSEGHDGETQYF
TRBV7-6	TRBJ1-3	NA	NA	TGTGCCAGCAGCCCCCCGGGGGTAACTGGAAACACCATATATTTT	CASSPPGVTGNTIYF
TRBV4-1	TRBJ2-3	TRBD2	NA	TGCGCCAGCAGCCAAGATAGCCTAGCGGGGGGGCCTGGTGCGCAGTATTTT	CASSQDSLAGGPGAQYF
TRBV18	TRBJ1-1	NA	NA	TGTGCCAGCTCACCAGGAGGGGTTGAAGCTTTCTTT	CASSPGGVEAFF
TRBV6-5	TRBJ2-3	NA	NA	TGTGCCAGCAGTTGGAAAGCAGTGGGCGCCACAGATACGCAGTATTTT	CASSWKAVGATDTQYF
TRBV7-9	TRBJ2-5	NA	once	TGTGCCAGCAGCTCAATGGAGACCCAGTACTTC	CASSSMETQYF
TRBV6-1	TRBJ2-5	TRBD1	NA	TGTGCCAGCAGTGAAATGGGGACAGGGGGCTTCAGGACCCAGTACTTC	CASSEMGTGGFRTQYF
TRBV6-1	TRBJ2-3	NA	NA	TGTGCCAGCACCCTAACAGATACGCAGTATTTT	CASTLTDTQYF
TRBV6-1	TRBJ1-2	NA	NA	TGTGCCAGCAGTGTCCCCGGAGTGGGGCAGGGTCGACTCGCAAACTATGGCTACACCTTC	CASSVPGVGQGRLANYGYTF
TRBV13	TRBJ1-1	NA	NA	TGTGCCAGCAGCTTAGCCCAGTCCCCAGCTTTCTTT	CASSLAQSPAFF
TRBV19	TRBJ1-6	TRBD1	NA	TGTGCCACAGGAACGGGGGACAGCCATTCACCCCTCCACTTT	CATGTGDSHSPLHF
TRBV29-1	TRBJ1-1	NA	NA	TGCAGCGTACAGGAATCGAACACTGAAGCTTTCTTT	CSVQESNTEAFF
TRBV2	TRBJ2-1	TRBD2	few	TGTGCCAGTCGTGGGGGAGGGTTCAATGAGCAGTTCTTC	CASRGGGFNEQFF
TRBV5-1	TRBJ2-4	TRBD2	NA	TGCGCCAGTACTGCGGGAGCGGAGGCCAAAAACATTCAGTACTTC	CASTAGAEAKNIQYF
TRBV4-3	TRBJ2-7	TRBD2	NA	TGCGCCAGCAGCCAAGATCGGGGGAGGGGCGGGCCCTACGAGCAGTACTTC	CASSQDRGRGGPYEQYF
TRBV18	TRBJ1-1	NA	NA	TGTGCCAGCTCACCACAGGGGTTGGGGAACACTGAAGCTTTCTTT	CASSPQGLGNTEAFF
TRBV9	TRBJ2-1	TRBD1	NA	TGTGCCAGCAGCCCAATGGGACAGGTAGCTTACAATGAGCAGTTCTTC	CASSPMGQVAYNEQFF
TRBV28	TRBJ1-2	NA	NA	TGTGCCAGCAGGGGCGGGGGCGGGTATGGCTACACCTTC	CASRGGGGYGYTF
TRBV7-3	TRBJ2-3	NA	NA	TGTGCCAGCAGCTTAGGACTGGGCGGGAACGCGCAGTATTTT	CASSLGLGGNAQYF
TRBV19	TRBJ1-1	NA	NA	TGTGCCAGTAGTATAGGGGGCAGGAACACTGAAGCTTTCTTT	CASSIGGRNTEAFF
TRBV5-6	TRBJ2-4	NA	NA	TGTGCCAGCAGCACGGTTCAAAACATTCAGTACTTC	CASSTVQNIQYF
TRBV7-9	TRBJ1-1	NA	NA	TGTGCCAGCAGCTTTTCACAGGGATTGAACACTGAAGCTTTCTTT	CASSFSQGLNTEAFF
TRBV27	TRBJ2-7	NA	NA	TGTGCCAGCAGTTTAAGAGGGATCCACGAGCAGTACTTC	CASSLRGIHEQYF
TRBV21-1	TRBJ2-6	NA	few	TGTGCCAGCAGCAAAGAACAGGCTTTTATCTCTGGGGCCAGCGTCCTGACTTTC	CASSKEQAFISGASVLTF
TRBV15	TRBJ1-1	NA	NA	TGTGCCACCAGCAGAGATCTTTTGGGGGCGCAAAGGGACACTGAAGCTTTCTTT	CATSRDLLGAQRDTEAFF
TRBV29-1	TRBJ1-1	NA	NA	TGCAGCGTTGGGAACAGGCTCAGCCCTGAAGCTTTCTTT	CSVGNRLSPEAFF
TRBV7-9	TRBJ1-2	TRBD1	NA	TGTGCCAGCAGCTCAGAACCGACAGGGGAGGACTATGGCTACACCTTC	CASSSEPTGEDYGYTF
TRBV7-3	TRBJ2-1	TRBD2	NA	TGTGCCAGCAGCTCCGGCGGGAGGGCCTTCAATGAGCAGTTCTTC	CASSSGGRAFNEQFF
TRBV30	TRBJ2-5	NA	once	TGTGCCTGGAGGGACAACCAAGAGACCCAGTACTTC	CAWRDNQETQYF
TRBV6-5	TRBJ2-7	TRBD2	NA	TGTGCCAGCAGTCCGTCCGGGGGGTACGAGCAGTACTTC	CASSPSGGYEQYF
TRBV6-5	TRBJ1-3	NA	NA	TGTGCCAGCAGTTACCAGGGAAGACCTGGAAACACCATATATTTT	CASSYQGRPGNTIYF
TRBV6-1	TRBJ1-5	TRBD1	NA	TGTGCCAGCAACGACCAGGGGGCCTACAATCAGCCCCAGCATTTT	CASNDQGAYNQPQHF
TRBV7-2	TRBJ1-2	NA	few	TGTGCCGGAAAAGACAGACCCTATGGCTACACCTTC	CAGKDRPYGYTF
TRBV27	TRBJ1-6	TRBD1	NA	TGTGCCAGCGCTTCGAGCAGGGGGGATTCACCCCTCCACTTT	CASASSRGDSPLHF
TRBV6-1	TRBJ2-7	NA	few	TGTGCCAGCAGTGATGAACTAATGAGGAAGGTGGTTTCCTACGAGCAGTACTTC	CASSDELMRKVVSYEQYF
TRBV9	TRBJ2-1	TRBD2	NA	TGTGCCAGCAGCGTAGGTGGGTCTAGCGGGTACAATGAGCAGTTCTTC	CASSVGGSSGYNEQFF
TRBV10-3	TRBJ1-6	NA	NA	TGTGCCATCAGTGAGTATGCGGGGACGGATTCACCCCTCCACTTT	CAISEYAGTDSPLHF
TRBV14	TRBJ2-1	NA	once	TGTGCCAGCACCTCTACGGGCTCCTACAATGAGCAGTTCTTC	CASTSTGSYNEQFF
TRBV7-2	TRBJ1-5	NA	NA	TGTGCCAGCGCGGGGGGAGATCAGCCCCAGAATTTT	CASAGGDQPQNF
TRBV30	TRBJ1-2	NA	NA	TGTGCCTGGAGTTACCGGGTGCGGGGTGGCTACACCTTC	CAWSYRVRGGYTF